The sequence of this TCR beta chain was determined in a study of beta chain features in type 1 diabetes. Germline V lookup: CDR1 SGHRS, CDR2 YFSETQ. The CDR3 is 15 residues long. Losses at the gene ends were 6 bases for V and 1 base for J; bases not matched to a gene: 7. cDNA synthesis used the whole RNA isolate, giving expressed TCRB sequences. The assay was immunoSEQ multiplex PCR, and TCRdb's table has in-frame clones only and misses some. The table has about 450,000 clones, roughly an eighth seen once. Input material: naive CD4+ T cells from blood. V gene TRBV5-1 combines with J gene TRBJ2-3; 8 bases agree with TRBD1. This TCR came from a woman aged 18-35 years in good health. For the CDR3, the DNA is TGCGCCAGCACCTTCGCGGGACAGGGCACAGATACGCAGTATTTT. Its translation is CASTFAGQGTDTQYF.